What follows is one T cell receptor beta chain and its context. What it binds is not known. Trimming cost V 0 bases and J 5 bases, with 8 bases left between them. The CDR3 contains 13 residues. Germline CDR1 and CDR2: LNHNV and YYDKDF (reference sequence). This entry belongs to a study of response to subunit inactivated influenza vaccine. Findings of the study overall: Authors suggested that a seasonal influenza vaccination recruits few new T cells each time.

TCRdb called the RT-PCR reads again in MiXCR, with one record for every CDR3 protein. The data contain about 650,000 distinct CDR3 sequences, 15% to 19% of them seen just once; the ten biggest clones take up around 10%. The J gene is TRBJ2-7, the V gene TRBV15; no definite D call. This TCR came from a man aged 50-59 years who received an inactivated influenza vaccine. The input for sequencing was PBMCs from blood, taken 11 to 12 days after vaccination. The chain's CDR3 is CATSRDNTHEQYF. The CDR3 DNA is TGTGCCACCAGCAGAGATAACACTCACGAGCAGTACTTC.